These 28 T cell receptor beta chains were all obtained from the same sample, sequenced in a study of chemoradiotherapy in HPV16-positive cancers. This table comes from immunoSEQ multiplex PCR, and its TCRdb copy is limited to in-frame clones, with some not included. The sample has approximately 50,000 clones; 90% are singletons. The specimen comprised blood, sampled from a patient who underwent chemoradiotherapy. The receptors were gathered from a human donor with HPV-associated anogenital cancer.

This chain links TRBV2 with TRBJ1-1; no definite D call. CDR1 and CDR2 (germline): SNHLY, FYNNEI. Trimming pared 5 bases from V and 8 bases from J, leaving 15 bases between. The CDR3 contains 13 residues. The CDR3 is CASSSHRPAEAFF. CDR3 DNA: TGTGCCAGCAGTTCGCACCGGCCGGCCGAAGCTTTCTTT.

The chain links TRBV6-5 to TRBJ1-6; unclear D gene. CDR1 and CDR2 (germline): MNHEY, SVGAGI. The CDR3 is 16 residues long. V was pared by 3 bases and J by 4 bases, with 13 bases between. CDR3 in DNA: TGTGCCAGCAGTTATAGCCGATCGATATATAATTCACCCCTCCACTTT. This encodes CASSYSRSIYNSPLHF.

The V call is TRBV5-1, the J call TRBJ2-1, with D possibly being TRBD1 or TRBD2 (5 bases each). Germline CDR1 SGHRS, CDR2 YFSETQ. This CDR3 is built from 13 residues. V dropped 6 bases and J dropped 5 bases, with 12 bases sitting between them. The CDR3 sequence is CASKGVGDNEQFF. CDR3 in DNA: TGCGCCAGCAAGGGAGTGGGGGACAATGAGCAGTTCTTC.

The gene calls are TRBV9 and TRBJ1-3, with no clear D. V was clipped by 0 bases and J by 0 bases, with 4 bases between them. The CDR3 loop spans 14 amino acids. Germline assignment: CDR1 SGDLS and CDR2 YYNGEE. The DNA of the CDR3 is TGTGCCAGCAGCGTAGCCAGCTCTGGAAACACCATATATTTT. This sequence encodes CASSVASSGNTIYF. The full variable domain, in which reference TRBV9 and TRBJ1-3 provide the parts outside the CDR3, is DSGVTQTPKHLITATGQRVTLRCSPRSGDLSVYWYQQSLDQGLQFLIQYYNGEERAKGNILERFSAQQFPDLHSELNLSSLELGDSALYFCASSVASSGNTIYFGEGSWLTVV.

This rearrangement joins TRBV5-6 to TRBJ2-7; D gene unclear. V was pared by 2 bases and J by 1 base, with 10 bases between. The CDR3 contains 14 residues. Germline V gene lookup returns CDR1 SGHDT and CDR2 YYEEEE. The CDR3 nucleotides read TGTGCCAGCAGCTTTTACGGCAGGTCCTACGAGCAGTACTTC. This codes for CASSFYGRSYEQYF.

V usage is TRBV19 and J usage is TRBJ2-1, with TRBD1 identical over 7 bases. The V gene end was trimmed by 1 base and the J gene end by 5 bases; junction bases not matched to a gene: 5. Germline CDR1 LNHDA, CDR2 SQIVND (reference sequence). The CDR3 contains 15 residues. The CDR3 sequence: CASSIGQGNHNEQFF. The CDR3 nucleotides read TGTGCCAGTAGTATAGGACAGGGTAACCACAATGAGCAGTTCTTC. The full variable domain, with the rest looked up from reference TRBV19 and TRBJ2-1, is DGGITQSPKYLFRKEGQNVTLSCEQNLNHDAMYWYRQDPGQGLRLIYYSQIVNDFQKGDIAEGYSVSREKKESFPLTVTSAQKNPTAFYLCASSIGQGNHNEQFFGPGTRLTVL.

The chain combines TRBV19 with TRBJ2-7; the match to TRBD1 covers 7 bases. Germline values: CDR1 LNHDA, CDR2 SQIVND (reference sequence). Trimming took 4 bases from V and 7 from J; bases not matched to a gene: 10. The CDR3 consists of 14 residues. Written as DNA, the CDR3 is TGTGCCAGTAGTAATACGGGACAGTTCCAGGAGCAGTACTTC. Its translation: CASSNTGQFQEQYF.

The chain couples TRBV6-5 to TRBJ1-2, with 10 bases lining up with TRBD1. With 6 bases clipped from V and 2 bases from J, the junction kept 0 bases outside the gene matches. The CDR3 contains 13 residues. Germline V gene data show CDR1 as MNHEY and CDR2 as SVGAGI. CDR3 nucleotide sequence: TGTGCCAGCAGGGGACAGGGGAACTATGGCTACACCTTC. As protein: CASRGQGNYGYTF.

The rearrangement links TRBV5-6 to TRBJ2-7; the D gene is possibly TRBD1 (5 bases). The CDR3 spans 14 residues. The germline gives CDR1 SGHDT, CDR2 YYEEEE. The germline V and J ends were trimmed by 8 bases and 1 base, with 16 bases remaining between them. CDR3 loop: CASTHVTGSYEQYF. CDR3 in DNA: TGTGCCAGTACCCACGTCACAGGTTCCTACGAGCAGTACTTC.

The CDR3 DNA reads as TGTGCCACCAGCCCTGCTCTAACAGGGCTCACTGAAGCTTTCTTT. It is translated as CATSPALTGLTEAFF. V is TRBV10-3 and J is TRBJ1-1; possible D gene TRBD1, 6 bases. Germline CDR1 and CDR2: ENHRY and SYGVKD. The CDR3 runs to 15 residues. V was trimmed by 10 bases and J by 4 bases, leaving 22 bases between them.

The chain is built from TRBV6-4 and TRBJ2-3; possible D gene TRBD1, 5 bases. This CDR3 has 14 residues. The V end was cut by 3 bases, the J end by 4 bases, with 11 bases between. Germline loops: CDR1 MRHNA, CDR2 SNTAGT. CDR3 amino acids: CASSEEQEADTQYF. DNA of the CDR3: TGTGCCAGCAGTGAAGAACAGGAAGCAGATACGCAGTATTTT.

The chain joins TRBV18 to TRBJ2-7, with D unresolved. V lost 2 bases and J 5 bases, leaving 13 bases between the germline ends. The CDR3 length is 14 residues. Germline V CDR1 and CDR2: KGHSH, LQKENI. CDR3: CASSPIFGGNEQYF. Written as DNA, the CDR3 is TGTGCCAGCTCACCAATTTTTGGTGGCAACGAGCAGTACTTC.

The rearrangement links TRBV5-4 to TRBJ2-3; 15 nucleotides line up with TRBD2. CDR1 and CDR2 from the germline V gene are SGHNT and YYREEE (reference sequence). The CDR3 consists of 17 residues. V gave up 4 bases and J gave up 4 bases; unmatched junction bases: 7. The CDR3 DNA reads TGTGCCAGCAGCGCATGGACTAGCGGGGGGGCCTCAGATACGCAGTATTTT. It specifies CASSAWTSGGASDTQYF.

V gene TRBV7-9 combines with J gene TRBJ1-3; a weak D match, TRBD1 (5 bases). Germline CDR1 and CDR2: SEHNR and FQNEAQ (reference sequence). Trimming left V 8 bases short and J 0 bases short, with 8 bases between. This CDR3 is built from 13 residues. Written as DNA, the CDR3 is TGTGCCAGCGGGGACCTCTCTGGAAACACCATATATTTT. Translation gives CASGDLSGNTIYF.

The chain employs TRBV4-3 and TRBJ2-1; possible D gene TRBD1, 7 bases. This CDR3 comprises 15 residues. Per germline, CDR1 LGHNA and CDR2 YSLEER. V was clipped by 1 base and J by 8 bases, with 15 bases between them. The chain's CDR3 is CASSQGGTDWDEQFF. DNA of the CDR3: TGCGCCAGCAGCCAAGGCGGGACAGACTGGGATGAGCAGTTCTTC.

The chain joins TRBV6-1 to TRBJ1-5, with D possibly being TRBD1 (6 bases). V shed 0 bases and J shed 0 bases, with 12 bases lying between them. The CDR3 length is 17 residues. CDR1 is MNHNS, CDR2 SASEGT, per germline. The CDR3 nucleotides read TGTGCCAGCAGTGAAGCGCCGGGGGCGAATAGCAATCAGCCCCAGCATTTT. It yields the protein CASSEAPGANSNQPQHF.

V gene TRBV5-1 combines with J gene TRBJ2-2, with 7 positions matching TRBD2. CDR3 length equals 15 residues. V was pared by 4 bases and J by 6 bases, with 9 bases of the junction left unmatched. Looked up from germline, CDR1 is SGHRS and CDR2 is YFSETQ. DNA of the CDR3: TGCGCCAGCAGCAGGGAGGGGCCAAGAGCCGGGGAGCTGTTTTTT. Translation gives CASSREGPRAGELFF.

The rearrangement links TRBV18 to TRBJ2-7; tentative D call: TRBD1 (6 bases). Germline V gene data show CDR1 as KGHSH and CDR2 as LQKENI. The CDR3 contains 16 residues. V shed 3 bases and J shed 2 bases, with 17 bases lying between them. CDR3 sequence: CASSPPGHTITYEQYF. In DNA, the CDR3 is TGTGCCAGCTCACCCCCGGGACACACGATTACCTACGAGCAGTACTTC.

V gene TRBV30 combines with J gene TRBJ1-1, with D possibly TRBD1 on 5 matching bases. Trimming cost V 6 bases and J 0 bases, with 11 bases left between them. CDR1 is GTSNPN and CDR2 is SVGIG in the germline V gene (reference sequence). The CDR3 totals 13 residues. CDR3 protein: CACRGRVNTEAFF. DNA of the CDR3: TGTGCCTGCCGAGGCAGGGTGAACACTGAAGCTTTCTTT.

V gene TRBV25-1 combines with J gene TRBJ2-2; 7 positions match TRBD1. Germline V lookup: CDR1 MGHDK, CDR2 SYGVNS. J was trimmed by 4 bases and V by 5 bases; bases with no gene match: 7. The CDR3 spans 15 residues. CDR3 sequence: CASSHPGQLTGELFF. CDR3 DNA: TGTGCCAGCAGTCACCCGGGACAGCTCACCGGGGAGCTGTTTTTT.

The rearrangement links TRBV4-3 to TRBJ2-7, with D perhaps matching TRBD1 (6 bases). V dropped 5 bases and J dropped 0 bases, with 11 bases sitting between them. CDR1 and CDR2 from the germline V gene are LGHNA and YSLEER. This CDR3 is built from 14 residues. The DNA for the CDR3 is TGCGCCAGCAGCTTCCAGGGGAGCTCCTACGAGCAGTACTTC. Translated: CASSFQGSSYEQYF.

The CDR3 sequence: CASSSGESYNSPLHF. In DNA, the CDR3 is TGTGCCAGCAGTTCGGGGGAGTCCTATAATTCACCCCTCCACTTT. V usage is TRBV2 and J usage is TRBJ1-6, with D perhaps TRBD1 (5 bases). Germline V gene lookup returns CDR1 SNHLY and CDR2 FYNNEI. The ends were cut back, 5 bases at V and 1 base at J, with 9 bases in the middle. The CDR3 runs to 15 residues.

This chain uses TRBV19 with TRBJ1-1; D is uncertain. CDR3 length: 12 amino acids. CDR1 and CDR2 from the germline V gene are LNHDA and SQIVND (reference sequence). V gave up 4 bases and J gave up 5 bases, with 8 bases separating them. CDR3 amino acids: CASSNQGTEAFF. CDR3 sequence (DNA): TGTGCCAGTAGTAACCAAGGGACTGAAGCTTTCTTT.

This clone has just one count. The CDR3 loop reads CASSIGGQGANVLTF. CDR3 sequence (DNA): TGTGCCAGTAGTATAGGGGGACAGGGGGCCAACGTCCTGACTTTC. This rearrangement joins TRBV19 to TRBJ2-6; TRBD1 agrees at 7 bases. This CDR3 region has 15 residues. Germline trimming cut 1 base from V and 4 bases from J; bases unmatched to any gene: 1. The V gene's germline CDR1 is LNHDA and CDR2 SQIVND (reference sequence).

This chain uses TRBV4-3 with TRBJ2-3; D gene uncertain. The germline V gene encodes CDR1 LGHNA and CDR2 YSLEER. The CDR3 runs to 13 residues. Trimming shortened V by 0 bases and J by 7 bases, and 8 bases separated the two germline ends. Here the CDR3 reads CASSQEDVNTQYF. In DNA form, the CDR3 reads TGCGCCAGCAGCCAAGAAGATGTTAATACGCAGTATTTT.

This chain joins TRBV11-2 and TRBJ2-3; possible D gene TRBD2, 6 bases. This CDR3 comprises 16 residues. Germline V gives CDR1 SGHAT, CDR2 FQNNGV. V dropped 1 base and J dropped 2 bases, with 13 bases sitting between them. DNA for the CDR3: TGTGCCAGCAGCTTAGTTTGGGGGGAGCCCACAGATACGCAGTATTTT. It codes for CASSLVWGEPTDTQYF. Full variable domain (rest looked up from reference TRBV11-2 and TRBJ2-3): EAGVAQSPRYKIIEKRQSVAFWCNPISGHATLYWYQQILGQGPKLLIQFQNNGVVDDSQLPKDRFSAERLKGVDSTLKIQPAKLEDSAVYLCASSLVWGEPTDTQYFGPGTRLTVL.

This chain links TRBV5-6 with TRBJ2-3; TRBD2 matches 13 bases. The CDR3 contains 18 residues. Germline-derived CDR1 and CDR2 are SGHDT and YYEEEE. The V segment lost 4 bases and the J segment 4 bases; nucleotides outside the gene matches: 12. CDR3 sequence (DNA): TGTGCCAGCAGCCCCCGACTAGCGGGGGGAGTTGGAGCAGATACGCAGTATTTT. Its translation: CASSPRLAGGVGADTQYF.

The CDR3 nucleotides are TGCGCCAGCCATAGACTTACAGGGGGGTATGGCTACACCTTC. Residues: CASHRLTGGYGYTF. This sequence joins TRBV10-1 and TRBJ1-2; 8 nucleotides match TRBD1. The J segment lost 5 bases and the V segment lost 8 bases, leaving 10 bases of the junction unmatched. Germline V gene lookup returns CDR1 WNHNN and CDR2 SYGVQD (reference sequence). The CDR3 runs 14 residues.